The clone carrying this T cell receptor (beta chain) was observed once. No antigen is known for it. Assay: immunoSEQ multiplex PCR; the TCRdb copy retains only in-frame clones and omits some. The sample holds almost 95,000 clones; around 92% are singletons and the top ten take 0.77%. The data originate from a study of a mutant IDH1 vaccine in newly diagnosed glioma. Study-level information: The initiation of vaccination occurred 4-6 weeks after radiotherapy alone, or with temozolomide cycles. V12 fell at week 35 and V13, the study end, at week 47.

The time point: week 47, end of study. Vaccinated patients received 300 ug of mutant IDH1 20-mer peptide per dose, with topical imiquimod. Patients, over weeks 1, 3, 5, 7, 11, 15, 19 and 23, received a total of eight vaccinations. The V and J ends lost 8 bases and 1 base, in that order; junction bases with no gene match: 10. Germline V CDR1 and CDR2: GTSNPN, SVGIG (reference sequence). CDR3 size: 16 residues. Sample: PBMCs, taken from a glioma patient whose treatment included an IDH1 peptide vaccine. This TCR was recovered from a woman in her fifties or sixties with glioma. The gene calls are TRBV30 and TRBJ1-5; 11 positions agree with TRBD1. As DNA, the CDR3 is TGTGCCGCTAGTGGGGACAGGGGGAAAAGCAATCAGCCCCAGCATTTT. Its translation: CAASGDRGKSNQPQHF. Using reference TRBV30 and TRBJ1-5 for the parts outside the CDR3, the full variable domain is SQTIHQWPATLVQPVGSPLSLECTVEGTSNPNLYWYRQAAGRGLQLLFYSVGIGQISSEVPQNLSASRPQDRQFILSSKKLLLSDSGFYLCAASGDRGKSNQPQHFGDGTRLSIL.